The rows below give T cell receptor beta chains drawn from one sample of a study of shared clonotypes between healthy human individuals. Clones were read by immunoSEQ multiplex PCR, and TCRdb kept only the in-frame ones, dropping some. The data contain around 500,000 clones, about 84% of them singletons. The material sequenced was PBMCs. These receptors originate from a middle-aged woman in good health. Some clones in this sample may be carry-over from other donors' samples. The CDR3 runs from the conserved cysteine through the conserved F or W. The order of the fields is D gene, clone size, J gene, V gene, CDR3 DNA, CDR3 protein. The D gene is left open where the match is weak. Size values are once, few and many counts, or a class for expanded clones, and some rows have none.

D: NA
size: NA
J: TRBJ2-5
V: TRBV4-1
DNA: TGCGCCAGCAGCCAACCGGGGGAGCAAGAGACCCAGTACTTC
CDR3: CASSQPGEQETQYF

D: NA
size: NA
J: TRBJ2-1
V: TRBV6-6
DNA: TGTGCCAGCAGCTCCAATGCCTACGAGCAGTTCTTC
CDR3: CASSSNAYEQFF

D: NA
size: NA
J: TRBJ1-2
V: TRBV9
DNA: TGTGCCAGCAGCGTAGGCGGGGGGCAAACGCGTGGCTACACCTTC
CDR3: CASSVGGGQTRGYTF

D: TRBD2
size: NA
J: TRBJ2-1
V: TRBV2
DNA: TGTGCCAGCGCCGGGACTAGCGGTTACAATGAGCAGTTCTTC
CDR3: CASAGTSGYNEQFF

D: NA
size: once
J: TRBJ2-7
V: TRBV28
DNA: TGTGCCAGCACCACGACAAGTACCTACGAGCAGTACTTC
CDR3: CASTTTSTYEQYF

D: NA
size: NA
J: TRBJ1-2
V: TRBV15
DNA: TGTGCCACCAGCAAAGGTGGTGGGGGGCGCGAACAGGGCTACACCTTC
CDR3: CATSKGGGGREQGYTF

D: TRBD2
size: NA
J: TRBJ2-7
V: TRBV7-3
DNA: TGTGCCAGCAGCTCATGGAGCGGGAGTCAAAGTGAGCAGTACTTC
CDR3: CASSSWSGSQSEQYF

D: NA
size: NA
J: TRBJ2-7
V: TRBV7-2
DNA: TGTGCCAGCAGCCTGGGACGCGAGTACGAGCAGTACTTC
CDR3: CASSLGREYEQYF

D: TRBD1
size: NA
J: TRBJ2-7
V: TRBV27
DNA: TGTGCCAGCAGAAGGGACAGGGGATCCTACGAGCAGTACTTC
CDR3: CASRRDRGSYEQYF

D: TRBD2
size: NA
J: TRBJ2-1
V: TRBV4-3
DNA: TGCGCCAGCAGCCACGACACTAGCGGGGGAGAGCAGTTCTTC
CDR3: CASSHDTSGGEQFF

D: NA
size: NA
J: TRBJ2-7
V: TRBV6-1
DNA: TGTGCCAGCAGGTGGGGGTTCCAGTACGAGCAGTACTTC
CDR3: CASRWGFQYEQYF

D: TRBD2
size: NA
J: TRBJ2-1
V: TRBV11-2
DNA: TGTGCCAGCAGCCGGGGAGGGCCACAGGAGCAGTTCTTC
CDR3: CASSRGGPQEQFF

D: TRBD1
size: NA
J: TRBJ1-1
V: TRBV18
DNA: TGTGCCAGCTCACCAGTACAGGGGGTGTACACTGAAGCTTTCTTT
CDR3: CASSPVQGVYTEAFF

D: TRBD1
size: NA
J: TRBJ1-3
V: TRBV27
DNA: TGTGCCAGCAGTTTAACTTTTTACGGACAGGGGAACACCATATATTTT
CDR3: CASSLTFYGQGNTIYF

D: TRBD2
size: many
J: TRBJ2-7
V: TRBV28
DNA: TGTGCCAGCAGGACACGACTAGCGGGAATTTACGAGCAGTACTTC
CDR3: CASRTRLAGIYEQYF

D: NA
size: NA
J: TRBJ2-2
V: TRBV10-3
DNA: TGTGCCATCAATATTGAGAACACCGGGGAGCTGTTTTTT
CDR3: CAINIENTGELFF

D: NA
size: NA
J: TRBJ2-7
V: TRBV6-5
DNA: TGTGCCAGCAGTTACACAGACTACGAGCAGTACTTC
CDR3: CASSYTDYEQYF

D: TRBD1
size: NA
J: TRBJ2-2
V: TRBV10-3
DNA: TGTGCCATCAGGGGACAGCCCTCCGGGGAGCTGTTTTTT
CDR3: CAIRGQPSGELFF

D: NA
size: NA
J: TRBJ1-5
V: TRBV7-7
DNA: TGTGCTAGCAGCTTAGATAGCAATCAGCCCCAGCATTTT
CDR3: CASSLDSNQPQHF

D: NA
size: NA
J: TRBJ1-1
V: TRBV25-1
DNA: TGTGCCAGCAGTGAGTCTGCAGGTCTTCCTTTCTTT
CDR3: CASSESAGLPFF

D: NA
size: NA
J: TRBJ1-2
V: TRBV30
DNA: TGTGCCTGGAGTTATACAGTATACGGCTACACCTTC
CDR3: CAWSYTVYGYTF

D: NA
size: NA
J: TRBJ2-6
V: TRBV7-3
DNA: TGTGCCAGCAGCCTGCGAGTATCCGGGGCCAACGTCCTGACTTTC
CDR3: CASSLRVSGANVLTF

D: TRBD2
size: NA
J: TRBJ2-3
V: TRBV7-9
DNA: TGTGCCAGCAGCAGCCCACTAGCGGGAGGCCACACAGATACGCAGTATTTT
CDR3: CASSSPLAGGHTDTQYF

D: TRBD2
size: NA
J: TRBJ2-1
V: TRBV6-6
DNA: TGTGCCAGCAGTTACGCACTAGCGGGGGATGAGCAGTTCTTC
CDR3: CASSYALAGDEQFF

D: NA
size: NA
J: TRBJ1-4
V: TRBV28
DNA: TGTGCCAGCAGTTTCGGGTCTAATGAAAAACTGTTTTTT
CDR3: CASSFGSNEKLFF

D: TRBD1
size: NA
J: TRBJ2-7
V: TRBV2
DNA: TGTGCCAGCTCCGGGACAGGGTATAATGAGCAGTACTTC
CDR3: CASSGTGYNEQYF

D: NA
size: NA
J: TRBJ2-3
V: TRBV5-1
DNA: TGCGCCAGCAGCCTTGGACCGGGGGATACGCAGTATTTT
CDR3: CASSLGPGDTQYF

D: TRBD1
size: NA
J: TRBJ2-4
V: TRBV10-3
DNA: TGTGCCATCAGTGGGGGGACAGGGGTCGCGCGCGAAGCCAAAAACATTCAGTACTTC
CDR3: CAISGGTGVAREAKNIQYF

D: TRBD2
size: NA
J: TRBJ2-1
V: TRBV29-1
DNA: TGCAGCGTTGAAGAGAGCGGGGGAGACCCTACTAAGTCACTCAATGAGCAGTTCTTC
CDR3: CSVEESGGDPTKSLNEQFF

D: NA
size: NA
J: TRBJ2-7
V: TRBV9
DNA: TGTGCCAGCAGCGTAGATCCCAGGGGCGAGCAGTACTTC
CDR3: CASSVDPRGEQYF

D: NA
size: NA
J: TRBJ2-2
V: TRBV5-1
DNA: TGCGCCAGCAGCACGCAGGGTAGCACCGGGGAGCTGTTTTTT
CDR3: CASSTQGSTGELFF

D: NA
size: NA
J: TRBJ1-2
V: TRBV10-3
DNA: TGTGCCATCAGTGACCTGGTGGCCGGGGGCTACACCTTC
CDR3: CAISDLVAGGYTF

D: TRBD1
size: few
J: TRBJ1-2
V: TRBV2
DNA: TGTGCCAGCAGTCAACAGGGGAACTATGGCTACACCTTC
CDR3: CASSQQGNYGYTF

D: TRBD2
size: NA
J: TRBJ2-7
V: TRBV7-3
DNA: TGTGCCAGCAGCCCGACTAGCGGGAACTACGAGCAGTACTTC
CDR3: CASSPTSGNYEQYF

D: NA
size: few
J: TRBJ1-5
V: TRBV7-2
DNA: TGTGCCAGCAGCTTATTAGGTGGGTCCCGCGGTGAGCCCCAGCATTTT
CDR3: CASSLLGGSRGEPQHF

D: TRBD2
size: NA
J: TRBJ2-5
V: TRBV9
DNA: TGTGCCAGCAGCGTAGGTCCTAGCGGAGGTGGGGAGACCCAGTACTTC
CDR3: CASSVGPSGGGETQYF

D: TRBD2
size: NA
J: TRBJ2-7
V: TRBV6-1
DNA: TGTGCCAGCAGTGACGCCGGGACTAGCGGTACCTACGAGCAGTACTTC
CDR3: CASSDAGTSGTYEQYF

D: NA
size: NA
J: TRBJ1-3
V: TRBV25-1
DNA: TGTGCCAGCAGTGTTGGAAACACCATATATTTT
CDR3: CASSVGNTIYF

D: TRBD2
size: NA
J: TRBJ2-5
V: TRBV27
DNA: TGTGCCAGCACCCGACTAGCGGGAGGCCAAGAGACCCAGTACTTC
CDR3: CASTRLAGGQETQYF

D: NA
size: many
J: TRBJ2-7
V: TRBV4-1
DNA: TGCGCCAGCAGCCAAGTAGGTGGCTACGAGCAGTACTTC
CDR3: CASSQVGGYEQYF

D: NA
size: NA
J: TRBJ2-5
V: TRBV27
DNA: TGTGCCAGCAGTCCGCCCGGGGCCGCCCAGTACTTC
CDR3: CASSPPGAAQYF

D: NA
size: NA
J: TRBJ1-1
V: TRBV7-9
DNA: TGTGCCAGCGCCACGCCGGGGGGCCGTGGCACTGAAGCTTTCTTT
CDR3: CASATPGGRGTEAFF

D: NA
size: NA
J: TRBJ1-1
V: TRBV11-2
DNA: TGTGCCAGCAGCTTATACAGTCAAGTCACTGAAGCTTTCTTT
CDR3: CASSLYSQVTEAFF

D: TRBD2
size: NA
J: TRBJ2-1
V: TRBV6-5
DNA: TGTGCCAGCAGTTACGGCACTAGCGGGAGCAATGAGCAGTTCTTC
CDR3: CASSYGTSGSNEQFF

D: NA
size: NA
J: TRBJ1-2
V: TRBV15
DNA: TGTGCCACCAGCAGAGACGGAACTCGGGCTAACTATGGCTACACCTTC
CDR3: CATSRDGTRANYGYTF